Listed here are 15 T cell receptor beta chains from one sample, sequenced in a study of blood T cell repertoires in COVID-19. Assay used: immunoSEQ multiplex PCR; TCRdb lists only in-frame clones, some missing. The table shows 120,000 to 150,000 clones, with 80% to 85% occurring only once. Input material: peripheral blood. All receptors come from a human donor in a cohort sampled during active COVID-19.

V is TRBV2 and J is TRBJ2-1; weak D call: TRBD2 (6 bases). There are 16 residues in the CDR3. CDR1 and CDR2 from the germline V gene are SNHLY and FYNNEI. Trimming removed 4 bases from V and 3 bases from J, with 16 bases in between. For the CDR3, the DNA is TGTGCCAGCAGTGTTTTCCCGGGGGTTAACTACAATGAGCAGTTCTTC. Translation: CASSVFPGVNYNEQFF.

This sequence joins TRBV14 and TRBJ2-1; 7 bases map to TRBD1. V shed 4 bases and J 5 bases; nucleotides not matched to a gene: 2. The CDR3 has 13 residues. Germline CDR1 SGHDN, CDR2 FVKESK. CDR3 in DNA: TGTGCCAGCAGCCGGACAGGCAACAATGAGCAGTTCTTC. This codes for CASSRTGNNEQFF.

J is TRBJ1-1 and V is TRBV9, with 8 bases identical to TRBD1. The V gene's germline CDR1 is SGDLS and CDR2 YYNGEE. The J segment lost 5 bases and the V segment lost 3 bases, leaving 12 bases of the junction unmatched. The CDR3 runs 16 residues. CDR3 region: CASSDPPGTGGTEAFF. The CDR3, as DNA: TGTGCCAGCAGCGACCCTCCCGGGACAGGAGGGACTGAAGCTTTCTTT.

The count of this clone is one. The V and J genes are TRBV2 and TRBJ2-2; 8 bases fit TRBD1. After removal of 10 bases from V and 1 base from J, the junction contained 8 bases not matched to a gene. Germline-derived CDR1 and CDR2 are SNHLY and FYNNEI. CDR3 size: 15 residues. CDR3 in DNA: TGTGCCACCATCAGGGACAGGCTGAACACCGGGGAGCTGTTTTTT. It yields the protein CATIRDRLNTGELFF.

The V gene is TRBV14, the J gene TRBJ1-1; D uncertain. CDR1 is SGHDN and CDR2 is FVKESK in the germline V gene. This CDR3 contains 12 residues. The V end lost 3 bases, the J end lost 7 bases, and 9 bases lay between the germline ends. The CDR3 coding sequence is TGTGCCAGCAGCCAGGGCCCAGGTGAAGCTTTCTTT. Translating gives CASSQGPGEAFF.

The V call is TRBV18, the J call TRBJ1-1, with TRBD1 identical over 8 bases. Germline CDR1 KGHSH, CDR2 LQKENI. The CDR3 is 14 residues long. With 6 bases clipped from V and 10 bases from J, the junction kept 13 bases outside the gene matches. The CDR3 DNA sequence: TGTGCCAGCTCCCAAGACAGGGGCCGAGAATTAGCTTTCTTT. Amino acid sequence: CASSQDRGRELAFF.

V gene TRBV6-5 combines with J gene TRBJ2-7; D perhaps matches TRBD2 (5 bases). The CDR3 is made up of 14 amino acids. Trimming removed 6 bases from V and 0 bases from J, with 12 bases in between. Germline V CDR1 and CDR2: MNHEY, SVGAGI. CDR3 nucleotide sequence: TGTGCCAGCAGCCCAGAAACTAGCTCCTACGAGCAGTACTTC. This codes for CASSPETSSYEQYF.

V and J are TRBV18 and TRBJ2-6; D not resolved. Germline V gene sequence: CDR1 KGHSH, CDR2 LQKENI. V lost 3 bases and J 0 bases, leaving 6 bases between the germline ends. The CDR3 length is 15 residues. The CDR3, as DNA: TGTGCCAGCTCACCGAGCAACTCTGGGGCCAACGTCCTGACTTTC. It is translated as CASSPSNSGANVLTF.

This clone was seen a few times. This chain links TRBV7-9 with TRBJ1-4; 8 nucleotides agree with TRBD1. Germline V CDR1 and CDR2: SEHNR, FQNEAQ (reference sequence). The CDR3 consists of 13 residues. Unmatched junction bases numbered 7, after V lost 6 bases and J lost 10 bases. The CDR3 reads CASSGQGIGKLFF. The CDR3 nucleotides are TGTGCCAGCAGTGGACAGGGCATAGGAAAACTGTTTTTT.

The genes are TRBV6-6 and TRBJ1-4; 7 bases agree with TRBD1. The CDR3 totals 16 residues. After removal of 5 bases from V and 0 bases from J, the junction contained 6 bases not matched to a gene. Germline V lookup: CDR1 MNHNY, CDR2 SVGAGI (reference sequence). This CDR3 reads CASSLPGTATNEKLFF. The CDR3, as DNA: TGTGCCAGCAGTCTCCCAGGGACAGCAACTAATGAAAAACTGTTTTTT.

The genes are TRBV5-5 and TRBJ2-1; 9 bases align to TRBD1. The CDR3 spans 14 residues. Germline loops: CDR1 SGHKS, CDR2 YYEKEE (reference sequence). V lost 4 bases, J lost 1 base, and 0 bases stayed unmatched. The CDR3 nucleotides are TGTGCCAGCAGCGGGACAGGGTCCTACAATGAGCAGTTCTTC. The encoded protein is CASSGTGSYNEQFF.

This clone was observed a handful of times. This rearrangement joins TRBV7-2 to TRBJ2-2, with TRBD2 matching over 9 bases. Germline CDR1 is SGHTA and CDR2 is FQGNSA. There are 15 residues in the CDR3. Germline trimming cut 4 bases from V and 5 bases from J; bases unmatched to any gene: 5. In nucleotides, the CDR3 is TGTGCCAGCAGCTCTAGCGGGGTCGAGACCGGGGAGCTGTTTTTT. This translates into CASSSSGVETGELFF.

This chain joins TRBV7-3 and TRBJ1-1, with D tentatively TRBD1 (5 bases). The germline V gene has CDR1 SGHTA and CDR2 FQGTGA. The ends were cut back, 2 bases at V and 5 bases at J, with 9 bases in the middle. The CDR3 length is 13 residues. For the CDR3, the DNA is TGTGCCAGCAGCTTAGTCAGGGATACTGAAGCTTTCTTT. The encoded protein is CASSLVRDTEAFF. The full variable domain, with the rest looked up from reference TRBV7-3 and TRBJ1-1, is GAGVSQTPSNKVTEKGKYVELRCDPISGHTALYWYRQSLGQGPEFLIYFQGTGAADDSGLPNDRFFAVRPEGSVSTLKIQRTERGDSAVYLCASSLVRDTEAFFGQGTRLTVV.

This rearrangement joins TRBV6-4 to TRBJ1-2; possible D gene TRBD1, 5 bases. There are 13 residues in the CDR3. Trimming removed 5 bases at V and 5 bases at J, with 12 bases between. CDR1 and CDR2 from the germline V gene are MRHNA and SNTAGT. The CDR3 DNA reads TGTGCCAGCAGTCCCGGGGGAGGTTATGGCTACACCTTC. This codes for CASSPGGGYGYTF.

This clone was observed a handful of times. The V call is TRBV7-9, the J call TRBJ2-3; TRBD2 agrees at 8 bases. The CDR3 runs to 16 residues. CDR1 and CDR2 from the germline V gene are SEHNR and FQNEAQ (reference sequence). V was pared by 4 bases and J by 0 bases, with 6 bases of the junction left unmatched. CDR3: CASSSGLALSTDTQYF. CDR3 nucleotides: TGTGCCAGCAGCTCCGGACTAGCACTTAGCACAGATACGCAGTATTTT.